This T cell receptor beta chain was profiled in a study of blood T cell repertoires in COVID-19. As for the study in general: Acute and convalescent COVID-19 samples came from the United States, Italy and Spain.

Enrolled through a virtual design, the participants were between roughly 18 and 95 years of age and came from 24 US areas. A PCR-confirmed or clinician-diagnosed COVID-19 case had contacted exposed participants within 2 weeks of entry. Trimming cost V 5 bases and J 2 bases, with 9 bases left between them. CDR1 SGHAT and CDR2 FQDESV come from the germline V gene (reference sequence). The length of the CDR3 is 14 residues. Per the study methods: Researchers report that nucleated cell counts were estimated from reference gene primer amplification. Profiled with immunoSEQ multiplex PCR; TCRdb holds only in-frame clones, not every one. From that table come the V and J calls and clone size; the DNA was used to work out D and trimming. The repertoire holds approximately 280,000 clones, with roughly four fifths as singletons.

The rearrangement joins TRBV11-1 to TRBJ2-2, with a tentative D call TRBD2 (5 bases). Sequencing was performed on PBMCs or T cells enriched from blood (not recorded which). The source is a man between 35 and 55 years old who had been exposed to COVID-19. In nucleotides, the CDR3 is TGTGCCAGCAGCAACGGACTTAACACCGGGGAGCTGTTTTTT. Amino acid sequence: CASSNGLNTGELFF.